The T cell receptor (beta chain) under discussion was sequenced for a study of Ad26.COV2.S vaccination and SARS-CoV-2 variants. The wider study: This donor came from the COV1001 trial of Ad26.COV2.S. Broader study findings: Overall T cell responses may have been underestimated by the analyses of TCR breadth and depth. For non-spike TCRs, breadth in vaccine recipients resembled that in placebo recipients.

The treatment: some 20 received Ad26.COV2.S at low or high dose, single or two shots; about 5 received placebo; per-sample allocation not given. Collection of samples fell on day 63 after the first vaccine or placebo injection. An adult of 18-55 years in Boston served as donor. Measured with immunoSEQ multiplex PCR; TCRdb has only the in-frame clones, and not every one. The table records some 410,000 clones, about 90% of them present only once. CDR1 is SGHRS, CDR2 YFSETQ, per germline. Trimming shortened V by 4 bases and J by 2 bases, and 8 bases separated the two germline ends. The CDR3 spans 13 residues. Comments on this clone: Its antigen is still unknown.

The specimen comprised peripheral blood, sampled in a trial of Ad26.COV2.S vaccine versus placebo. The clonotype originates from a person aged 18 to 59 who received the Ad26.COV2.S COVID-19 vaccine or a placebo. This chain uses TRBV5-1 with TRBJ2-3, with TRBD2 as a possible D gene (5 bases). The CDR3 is CASSQDFTDTQYF. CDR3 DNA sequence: TGCGCCAGCAGCCAGGACTTCACAGATACGCAGTATTTT.